Listed below are T cell receptor beta chains from one sample, sequenced in a study of blood T cell repertoires in COVID-19. TCRdb's copy holds only in-frame clones and misses some; the assay was immunoSEQ multiplex PCR. The table has some 220,000 clones, about nine tenths seen once. Sequencing was performed on peripheral blood. These receptors came from a man aged 25-45 years with COVID-19, enrolled during active disease. The CDR3 runs from the conserved cysteine through the conserved F or W. Each record gives: V gene, clone size, D gene, J gene, CDR3 protein, CDR3 DNA. The D gene is left open where the match is weak. Size values are once, few and many counts, or a class for expanded clones, and some rows have none.

TRBV24-1	-	-	TRBJ1-1	CATSVPGGIAEAFF	-
TRBV19	once	TRBD1	TRBJ2-7	CASSGTGYEQYF	TGTGCCAGTAGTGGGACAGGGTACGAGCAGTACTTC
TRBV11-1	-	TRBD1	TRBJ1-2	CASSPGTGDGYTF	TGTGCCAGCAGTCCCGGTACAGGGGATGGCTACACCTTC
TRBV12-5	-	-	TRBJ2-7	CASCQGISYEQYF	TGTGCTAGCTGTCAGGGTATCTCCTACGAGCAGTACTTC
TRBV6-5	-	-	TRBJ1-1	CASSYSTENTEAFF	TGTGCCAGCAGTTACTCGACAGAAAACACTGAAGCTTTCTTT
TRBV3-1/TRBV3-2	-	-	TRBJ1-5	CASSQAAGDNQPQHF	TGTGCCAGCAGCCAGGCGGCAGGGGACAATCAGCCCCAGCATTTT
TRBV19	-	TRBD2	TRBJ2-5	CASSPGGETQYF	TGTGCCAGTAGTCCCGGGGGGGAGACCCAGTACTTC
TRBV9	-	-	TRBJ1-4	CASSSGGATNEKLFF	TGTGCCAGCAGCAGTGGGGGGGCGACTAATGAAAAACTGTTTTTT
TRBV2	-	-	TRBJ2-6	CASTTGGLSGANVLTF	TGTGCCAGCACAACGGGGGGCCTCTCTGGGGCCAACGTCCTGACTTTC
TRBV6-1	-	-	TRBJ1-3	CASSEASVQDTGNTIYF	TGTGCCAGCAGTGAAGCGTCAGTCCAAGACACTGGAAACACCATATATTTT
TRBV9	-	-	TRBJ2-2	CASSVGPSPSGGELFF	TGTGCCAGCAGCGTAGGTCCTAGCCCCTCCGGCGGGGAGCTGTTTTTT
TRBV12-5	-	-	TRBJ1-2	CASGPPTDNYGYTF	TGTGCTAGTGGACCCCCGACAGATAACTATGGCTACACCTTC
TRBV10-2	-	TRBD1	TRBJ2-1	CASSDQGAPYNEQFF	TGCGCCAGCAGTGATCAGGGGGCCCCCTACAATGAGCAGTTCTTC
TRBV27	once	TRBD1	TRBJ2-5	CASSRTGGQETQYF	TGTGCCAGCAGTCGAACAGGGGGACAAGAGACCCAGTACTTC
TRBV27	-	-	TRBJ2-7	CASSLEASGNTQYF	TGTGCCAGCAGTTTAGAAGCCTCAGGGAATACCCAGTACTTC
TRBV5-1	-	-	TRBJ1-6	CASSLDSTGHSPLHF	TGCGCCAGCAGCCTAGACTCAACAGGTCATTCACCCCTCCACTTT
TRBV3-1/TRBV3-2	-	-	TRBJ1-3	CASSREIGSSGNTIYF	TGTGCCAGCAGCCGGGAAATCGGGAGCTCTGGAAACACCATATATTTT
TRBV19	-	TRBD1	TRBJ2-5	CASSIKRGHEETQYF	TGTGCCAGTAGTATAAAGAGGGGGCATGAGGAGACCCAGTACTTC
TRBV2	-	TRBD1	TRBJ1-2	CASGGDRGPGYTF	TGTGCCAGCGGGGGGGACAGGGGGCCTGGCTACACCTTC
TRBV7-9	-	TRBD1	TRBJ2-1	CASSFRPGQGNNEQFF	TGTGCCAGCAGCTTCCGTCCGGGACAGGGTAACAATGAGCAGTTCTTC